This entry concerns a single TCR beta chain. Its antigen is still unknown. The data stem from a study of blood T cells in healthy people across ages. Study-wide results and caveats: Across the age range, TCR beta diversity per million T cells fell in a roughly linear way.

A second PCR of about 7 to 12 cycles used a sample-barcoded 5' primer and a J-beta primer mix. TCRdb ran MiXCR on the 5' RACE reads and lists one entry per CDR3 protein. The sample lists some 1.8 million distinct CDR3 sequences; 30% to 40% were seen once. V was clipped by 5 bases and J by 8 bases, with 20 bases between them. CDR3 length: 15 amino acids. Germline CDR1 LNHDA, CDR2 SQIVND (reference sequence). Sequences were obtained from blood. This clonotype was obtained from a human donor in good health. V is TRBV19 and J is TRBJ2-3; D gene uncertain. CDR3 loop: CASSPGRFTTGTQYF. For the CDR3, the DNA is TGTGCCAGTAGTCCAGGCCGGTTCACCACGGGTACGCAGTATTTT.